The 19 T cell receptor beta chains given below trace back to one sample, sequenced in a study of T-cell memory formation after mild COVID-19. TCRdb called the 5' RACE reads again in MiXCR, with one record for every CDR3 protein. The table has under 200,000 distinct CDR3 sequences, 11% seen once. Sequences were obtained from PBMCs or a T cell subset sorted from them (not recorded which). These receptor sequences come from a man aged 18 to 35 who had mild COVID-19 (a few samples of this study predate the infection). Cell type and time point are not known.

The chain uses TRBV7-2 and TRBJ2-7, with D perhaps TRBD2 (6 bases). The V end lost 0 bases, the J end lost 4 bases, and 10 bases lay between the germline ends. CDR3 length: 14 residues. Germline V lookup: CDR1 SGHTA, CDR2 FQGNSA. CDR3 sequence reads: CASSLATRGYEQYF. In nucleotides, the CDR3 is TGTGCCAGCAGCTTAGCCACTCGGGGGTACGAGCAGTACTTC.

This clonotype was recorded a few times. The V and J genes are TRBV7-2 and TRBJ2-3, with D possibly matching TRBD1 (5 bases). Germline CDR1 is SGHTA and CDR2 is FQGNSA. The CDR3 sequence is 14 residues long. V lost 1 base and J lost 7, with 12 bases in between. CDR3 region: CASSLVAGSNTQYF. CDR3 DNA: TGTGCCAGCAGCTTAGTCGCAGGGTCAAATACGCAGTATTTT. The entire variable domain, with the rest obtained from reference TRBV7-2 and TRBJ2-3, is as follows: GAGVSQSPSNKVTEKGKDVELRCDPISGHTALYWYRQSLGQGLEFLIYFQGNSAPDKSGLPSDRFSAERTGGSVSTLTIQRTQQEDSAVYLCASSLVAGSNTQYFGPGTRLTVL.

The CDR3 here is CASNGFTGELFF. CDR3 coding DNA: TGTGCCAGCAATGGGTTCACCGGGGAGCTGTTTTTT. V gene TRBV7-9 combines with J gene TRBJ2-2; no clear D. V lost 7 bases to trimming and J lost 4 bases, with 7 bases between them. The length of the CDR3 is 12 residues. Germline CDR1 SEHNR, CDR2 FQNEAQ (reference sequence). The variable domain in full, with the rest retrieved from reference TRBV7-9 and TRBJ2-2, is DTGVSQNPRHKITKRGQNVTFRCDPISEHNRLYWYRQTLGQGPEFLTYFQNEAQLEKSRLLSDRFSAERPKGSFSTLEIQRTEQGDSAMYLCASNGFTGELFFGEGSRLTVL.

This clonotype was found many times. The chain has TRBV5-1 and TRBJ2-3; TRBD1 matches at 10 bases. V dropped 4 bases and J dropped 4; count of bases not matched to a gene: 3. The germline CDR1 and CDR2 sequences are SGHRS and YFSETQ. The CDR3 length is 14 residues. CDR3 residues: CASSHGQGADTQYF. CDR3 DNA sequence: TGCGCCAGCAGCCACGGACAGGGGGCAGATACGCAGTATTTT.

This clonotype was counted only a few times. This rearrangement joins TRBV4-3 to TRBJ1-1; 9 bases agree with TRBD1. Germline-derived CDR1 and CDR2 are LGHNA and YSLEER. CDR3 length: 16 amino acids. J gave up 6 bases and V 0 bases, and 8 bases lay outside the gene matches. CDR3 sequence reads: CASSQDETGGRAEAFF. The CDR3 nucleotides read TGCGCCAGCAGCCAAGATGAAACAGGGGGCAGGGCTGAAGCTTTCTTT.

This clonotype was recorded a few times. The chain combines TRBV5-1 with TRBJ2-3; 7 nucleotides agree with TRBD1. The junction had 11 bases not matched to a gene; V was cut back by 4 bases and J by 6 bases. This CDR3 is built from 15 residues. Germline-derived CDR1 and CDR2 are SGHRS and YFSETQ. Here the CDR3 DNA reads TGCGCCAGCAGCCTGGGACAGTTCGACGCGGATACGCAGTATTTT. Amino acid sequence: CASSLGQFDADTQYF.

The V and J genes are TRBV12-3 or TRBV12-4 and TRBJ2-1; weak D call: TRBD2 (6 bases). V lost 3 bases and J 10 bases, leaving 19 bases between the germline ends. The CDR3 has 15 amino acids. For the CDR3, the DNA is TGTGCCAGCAGTTTGTCATCCGCGGGGAAGAGGGAGCAGTTCTTC. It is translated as CASSLSSAGKREQFF.

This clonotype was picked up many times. DNA of the CDR3: TGTGCCAGCAGCGGGGGGCCCACGGGGGAGACCCAGTACTTC. Translation gives CASSGGPTGETQYF. This chain connects TRBV7-2 to TRBJ2-5; D possibly matches TRBD1 or TRBD2 (6 bases each). Germline V lookup: CDR1 SGHTA, CDR2 FQGNSA. The CDR3 covers 14 residues. V was pared by 5 bases and J by 5 bases, with 15 bases between.

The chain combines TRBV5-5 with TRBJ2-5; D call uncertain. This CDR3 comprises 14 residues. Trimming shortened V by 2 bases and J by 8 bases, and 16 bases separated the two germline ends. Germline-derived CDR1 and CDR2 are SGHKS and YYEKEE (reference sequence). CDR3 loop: CASSFGIPPVTQYF. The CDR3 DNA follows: TGTGCCAGCAGCTTTGGGATACCTCCCGTAACCCAGTACTTC.

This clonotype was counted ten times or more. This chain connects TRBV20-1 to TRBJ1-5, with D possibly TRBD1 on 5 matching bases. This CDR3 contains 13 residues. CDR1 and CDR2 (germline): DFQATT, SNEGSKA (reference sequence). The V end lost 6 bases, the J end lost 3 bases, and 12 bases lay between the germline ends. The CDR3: CSANSGSNQPQHF. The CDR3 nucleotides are TGCAGTGCCAATTCAGGGTCCAATCAGCCCCAGCATTTT.

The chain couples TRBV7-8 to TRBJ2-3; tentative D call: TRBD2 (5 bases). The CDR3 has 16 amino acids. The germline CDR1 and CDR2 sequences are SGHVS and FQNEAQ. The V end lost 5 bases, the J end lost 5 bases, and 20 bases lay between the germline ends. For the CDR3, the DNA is TGTGCCAGCAGCCCCAATCTCGACGTTGAGGGAGATACGCAGTATTTT. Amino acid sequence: CASSPNLDVEGDTQYF.

CDR3 DNA: TGCAGTGCCTTACCGGGACACCGAAATTCACCCCTCCACTTT. Translating it yields CSALPGHRNSPLHF. The V call is TRBV20-1, the J call TRBJ1-6, with a possible D match to TRBD1 (6 bases). CDR1 DFQATT and CDR2 SNEGSKA come from the germline V gene (reference sequence). V was shortened by 6 bases and J by 7 bases, with 16 bases between the two germline ends. This CDR3 is built from 14 residues.

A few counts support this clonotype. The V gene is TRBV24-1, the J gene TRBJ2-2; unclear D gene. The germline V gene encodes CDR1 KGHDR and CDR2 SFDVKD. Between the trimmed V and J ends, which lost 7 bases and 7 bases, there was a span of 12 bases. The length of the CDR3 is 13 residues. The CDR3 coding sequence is TGTGCCACCAGGGAAGGACCGAGCGGGGAGCTGTTTTTT. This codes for CATREGPSGELFF.

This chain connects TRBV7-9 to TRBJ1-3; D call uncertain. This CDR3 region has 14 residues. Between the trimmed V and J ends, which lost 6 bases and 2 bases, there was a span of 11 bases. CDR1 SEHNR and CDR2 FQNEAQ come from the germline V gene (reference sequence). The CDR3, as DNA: TGTGCCAGCAGGACGGGATTCACTGGAAACACCATATATTTT. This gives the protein CASRTGFTGNTIYF. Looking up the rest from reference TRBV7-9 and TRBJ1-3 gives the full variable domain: DTGVSQNPRHKITKRGQNVTFRCDPISEHNRLYWYRQTLGQGPEFLTYFQNEAQLEKSRLLSDRFSAERPKGSFSTLEIQRTEQGDSAMYLCASRTGFTGNTIYFGEGSWLTVV.

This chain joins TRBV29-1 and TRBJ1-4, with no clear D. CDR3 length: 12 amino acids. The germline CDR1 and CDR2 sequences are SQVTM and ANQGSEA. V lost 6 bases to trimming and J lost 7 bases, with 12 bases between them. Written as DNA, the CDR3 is TGCAGCGTGAAGACCTGGGGTGAAAAACTGTTTTTT. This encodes CSVKTWGEKLFF.

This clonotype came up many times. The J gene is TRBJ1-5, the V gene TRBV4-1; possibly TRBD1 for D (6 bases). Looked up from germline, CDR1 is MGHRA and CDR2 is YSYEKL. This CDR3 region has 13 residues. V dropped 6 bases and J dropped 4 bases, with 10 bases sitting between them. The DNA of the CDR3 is TGCGCCAGCAGTCCCACAGGGAATCAGCCCCAGCATTTT. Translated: CASSPTGNQPQHF.

CDR3 protein: CSARDPGSHIQYF. The CDR3 coding sequence is TGCAGTGCTAGAGATCCAGGGAGCCACATTCAGTACTTC. The chain uses TRBV20-1 and TRBJ2-4; D tentatively reads TRBD1 or TRBD2 (5 bases each). Germline CDR1 reads DFQATT; CDR2 reads SNEGSKA (reference sequence). The CDR3 spans 13 residues. The germline V and J ends were trimmed by 0 bases and 8 bases, with 11 bases remaining between them.

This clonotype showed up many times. CDR3 region: CASSLEGAVAQYF. The CDR3 DNA follows: TGTGCCAGCAGCTTAGAGGGGGCCGTGGCGCAGTATTTT. The chain joins TRBV7-2 to TRBJ2-3; 7 bases are a match to TRBD1. Germline CDR1 is SGHTA and CDR2 is FQGNSA. Trimming took 1 base from V and 10 from J; bases not matched to a gene: 5. The CDR3 covers 13 residues.

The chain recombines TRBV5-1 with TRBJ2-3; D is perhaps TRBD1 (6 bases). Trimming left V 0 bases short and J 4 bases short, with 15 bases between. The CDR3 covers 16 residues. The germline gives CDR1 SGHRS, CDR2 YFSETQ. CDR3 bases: TGCGCCAGCAGCTTGGCCGGGGCAGGGGCTGCAGATACGCAGTATTTT. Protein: CASSLAGAGAADTQYF.